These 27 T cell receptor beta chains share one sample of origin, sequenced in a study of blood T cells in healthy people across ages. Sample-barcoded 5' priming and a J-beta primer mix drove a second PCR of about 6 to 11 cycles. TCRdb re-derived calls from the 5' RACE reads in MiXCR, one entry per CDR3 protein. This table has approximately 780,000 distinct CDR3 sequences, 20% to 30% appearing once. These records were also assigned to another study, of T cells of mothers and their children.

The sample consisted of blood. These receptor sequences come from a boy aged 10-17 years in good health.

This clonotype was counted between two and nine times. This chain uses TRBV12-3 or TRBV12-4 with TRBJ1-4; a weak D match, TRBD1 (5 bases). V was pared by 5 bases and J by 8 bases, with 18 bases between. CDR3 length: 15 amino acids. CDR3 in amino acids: CASSTTGSSREKLFF. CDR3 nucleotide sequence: TGTGCCAGCAGTACCACAGGATCCAGTAGGGAAAAACTGTTTTTT.

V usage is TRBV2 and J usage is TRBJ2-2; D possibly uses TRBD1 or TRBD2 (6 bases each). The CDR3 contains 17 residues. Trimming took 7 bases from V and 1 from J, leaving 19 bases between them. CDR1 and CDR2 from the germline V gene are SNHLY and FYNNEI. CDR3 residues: CASTYGGGARNTGELFF. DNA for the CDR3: TGTGCCAGCACGTATGGGGGCGGGGCTAGGAACACCGGGGAGCTGTTTTTT. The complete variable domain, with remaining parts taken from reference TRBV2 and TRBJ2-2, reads EPEVTQTPSHQVTQMGQEVILRCVPISNHLYFYWYRQILGQKVEFLVSFYNNEISEKSEIFDDQFSVERPDGSNFTLKIRSTKLEDSAMYFCASTYGGGARNTGELFFGEGSRLTVL.

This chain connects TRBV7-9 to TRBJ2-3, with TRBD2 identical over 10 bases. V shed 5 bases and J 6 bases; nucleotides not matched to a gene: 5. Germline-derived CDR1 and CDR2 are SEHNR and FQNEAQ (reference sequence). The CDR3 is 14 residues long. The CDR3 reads CASSPGLAWDTQYF. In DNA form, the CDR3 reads TGTGCCAGCAGCCCGGGACTAGCGTGGGATACGCAGTATTTT. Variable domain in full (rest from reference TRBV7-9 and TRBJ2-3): DTGVSQNPRHKITKRGQNVTFRCDPISEHNRLYWYRQTLGQGPEFLTYFQNEAQLEKSRLLSDRFSAERPKGSFSTLEIQRTEQGDSAMYLCASSPGLAWDTQYFGPGTRLTVL.

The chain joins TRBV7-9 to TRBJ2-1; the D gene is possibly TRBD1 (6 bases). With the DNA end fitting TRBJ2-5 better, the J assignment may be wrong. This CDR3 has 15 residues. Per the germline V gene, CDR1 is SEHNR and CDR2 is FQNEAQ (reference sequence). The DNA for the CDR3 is TGTGCCAGCAGCTTAGCGGGGGCCGACTGGGAGACCCAGTACTTC. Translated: CASSLAGADWETQYF.

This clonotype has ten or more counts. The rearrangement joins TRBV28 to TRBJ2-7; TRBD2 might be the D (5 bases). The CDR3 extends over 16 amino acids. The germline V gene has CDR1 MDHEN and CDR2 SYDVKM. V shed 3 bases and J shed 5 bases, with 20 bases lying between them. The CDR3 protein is CASSFENTRGFHEQYF. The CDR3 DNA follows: TGTGCCAGCAGTTTCGAAAACACCCGAGGGTTCCACGAGCAGTACTTC.

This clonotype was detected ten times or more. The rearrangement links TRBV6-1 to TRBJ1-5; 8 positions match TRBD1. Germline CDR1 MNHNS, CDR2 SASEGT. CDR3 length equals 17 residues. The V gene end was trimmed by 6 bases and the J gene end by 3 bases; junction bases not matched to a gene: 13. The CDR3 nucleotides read TGTGCCAGCAGCGCTTCACAGGGGGGGCGAGACAATCAGCCCCAGCATTTT. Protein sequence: CASSASQGGRDNQPQHF.

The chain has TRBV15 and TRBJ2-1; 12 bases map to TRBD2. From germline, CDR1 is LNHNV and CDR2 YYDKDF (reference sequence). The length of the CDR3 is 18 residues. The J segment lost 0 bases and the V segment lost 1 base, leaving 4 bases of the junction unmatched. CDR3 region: CATSRGLAGGPSYNEQFF. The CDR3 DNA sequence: TGTGCCACCAGCAGAGGCCTAGCGGGGGGGCCCTCCTACAATGAGCAGTTCTTC.

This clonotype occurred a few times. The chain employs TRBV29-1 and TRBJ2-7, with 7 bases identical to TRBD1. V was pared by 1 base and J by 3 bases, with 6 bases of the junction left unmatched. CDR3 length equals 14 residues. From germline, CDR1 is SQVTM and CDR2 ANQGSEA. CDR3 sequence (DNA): TGCAGCGTTGAAGTCACAGGGGACATCTACGAGCAGTACTTC. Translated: CSVEVTGDIYEQYF.

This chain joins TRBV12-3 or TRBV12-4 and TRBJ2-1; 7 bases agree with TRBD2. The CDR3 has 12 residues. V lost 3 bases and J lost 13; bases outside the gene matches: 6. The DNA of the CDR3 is TGTGCCAGCAGTTTGCCGCGGGGGTACCAGTTCTTC. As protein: CASSLPRGYQFF.

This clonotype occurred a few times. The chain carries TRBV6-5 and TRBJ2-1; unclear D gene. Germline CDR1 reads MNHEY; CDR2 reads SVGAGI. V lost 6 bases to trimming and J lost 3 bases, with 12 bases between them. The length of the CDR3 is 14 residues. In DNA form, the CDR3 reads TGTGCCAGCAGCCGGCTGGCTAGCTACAATGAGCAGTTCTTC. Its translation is CASSRLASYNEQFF.

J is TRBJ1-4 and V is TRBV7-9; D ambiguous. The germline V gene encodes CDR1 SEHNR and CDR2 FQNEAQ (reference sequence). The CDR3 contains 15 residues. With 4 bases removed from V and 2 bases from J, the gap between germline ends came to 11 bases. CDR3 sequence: CASSSPWGTNEKLFF. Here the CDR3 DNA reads TGTGCCAGCAGCTCACCCTGGGGTACTAATGAAAAACTGTTTTTT.

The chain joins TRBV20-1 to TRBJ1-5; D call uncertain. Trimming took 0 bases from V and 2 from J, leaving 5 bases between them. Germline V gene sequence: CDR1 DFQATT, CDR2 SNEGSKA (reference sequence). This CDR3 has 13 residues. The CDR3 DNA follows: TGCAGTGCTAGAGATCAGGGCAATCAGCCCCAGCATTTT. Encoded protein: CSARDQGNQPQHF.

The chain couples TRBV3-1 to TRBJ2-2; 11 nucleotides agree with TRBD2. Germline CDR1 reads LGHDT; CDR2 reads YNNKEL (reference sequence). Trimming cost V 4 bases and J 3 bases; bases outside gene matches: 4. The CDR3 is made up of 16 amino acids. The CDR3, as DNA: TGTGCCAGCAGCCCGACTAGCGGGGTATACACCGGGGAGCTGTTTTTT. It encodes CASSPTSGVYTGELFF.

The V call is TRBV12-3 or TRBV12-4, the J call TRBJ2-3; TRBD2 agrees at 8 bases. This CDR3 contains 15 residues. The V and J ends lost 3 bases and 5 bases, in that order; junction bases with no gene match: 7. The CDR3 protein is CASSFGGAVGDTQYF. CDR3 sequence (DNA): TGTGCCAGCAGTTTCGGGGGGGCCGTTGGAGATACGCAGTATTTT.

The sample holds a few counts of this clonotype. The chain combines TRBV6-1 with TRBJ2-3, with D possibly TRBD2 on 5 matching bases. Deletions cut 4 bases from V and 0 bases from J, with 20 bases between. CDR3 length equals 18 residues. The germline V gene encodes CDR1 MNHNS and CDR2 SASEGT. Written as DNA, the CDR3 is TGTGCCAGCAGTGTTTCAGAGGGAAGAAGAACTAGCACAGATACGCAGTATTTT. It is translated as CASSVSEGRRTSTDTQYF.

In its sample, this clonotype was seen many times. As DNA, the CDR3 is TGCAGTGGGGGCGGGGGGGCCGGAGAGACCCAGTACTTC. Amino acid sequence: CSGGGGAGETQYF. V usage is TRBV20-1 and J usage is TRBJ2-5; the match to TRBD2 covers 9 bases. Germline V gene sequence: CDR1 DFQATT, CDR2 SNEGSKA (reference sequence). The CDR3 extends over 13 amino acids. V lost 7 bases to trimming and J lost 4 bases; unmatched junction nucleotides: 7.

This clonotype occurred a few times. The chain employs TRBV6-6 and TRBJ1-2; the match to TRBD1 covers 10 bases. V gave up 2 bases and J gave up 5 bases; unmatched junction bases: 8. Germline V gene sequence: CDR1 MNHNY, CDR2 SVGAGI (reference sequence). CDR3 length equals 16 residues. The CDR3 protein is CASSYTRQGAIYGYTF. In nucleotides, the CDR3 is TGTGCCAGCAGTTACACAAGACAGGGGGCGATATATGGCTACACCTTC.

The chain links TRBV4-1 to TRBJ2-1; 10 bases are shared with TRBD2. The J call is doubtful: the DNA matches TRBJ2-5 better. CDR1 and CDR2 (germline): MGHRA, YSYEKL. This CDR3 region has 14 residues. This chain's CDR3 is CASSQEKGLAVQYF. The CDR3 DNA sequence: TGCGCCAGCAGCCAAGAAAAAGGACTAGCGGTCCAGTACTTC.

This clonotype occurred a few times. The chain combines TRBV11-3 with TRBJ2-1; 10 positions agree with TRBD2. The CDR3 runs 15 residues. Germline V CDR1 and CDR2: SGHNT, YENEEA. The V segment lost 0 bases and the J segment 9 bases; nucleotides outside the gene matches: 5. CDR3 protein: CASSLELAGKVEQFF. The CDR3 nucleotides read TGTGCCAGCAGCTTAGAACTAGCGGGGAAGGTTGAGCAGTTCTTC.

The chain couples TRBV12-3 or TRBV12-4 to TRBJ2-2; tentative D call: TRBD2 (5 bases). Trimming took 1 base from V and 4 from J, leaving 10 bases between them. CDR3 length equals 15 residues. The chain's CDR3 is CASSLGEGSTGELFF. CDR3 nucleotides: TGTGCCAGCAGTTTAGGAGAGGGCAGCACCGGGGAGCTGTTTTTT.

CDR3 in amino acids: CSAREVGQGTDEKLFF. The CDR3 coding sequence is TGCAGTGCTAGGGAGGTGGGACAGGGGACGGATGAAAAACTGTTTTTT. The J gene is TRBJ1-4, the V gene TRBV20-1; 10 positions match TRBD1. The germline CDR1 and CDR2 sequences are DFQATT and SNEGSKA (reference sequence). V shed 3 bases and J 6 bases; nucleotides not matched to a gene: 10. The CDR3 is 16 amino acids.

The CDR3 loop is CASSLGFGGVQPQHF. DNA for the CDR3: TGTGCCAGCAGCTTAGGGTTCGGCGGAGTTCAGCCCCAGCATTTT. The V gene is TRBV7-2, the J gene TRBJ1-5; D gene unclear. With 1 base removed from V and 6 bases from J, the gap between germline ends came to 13 bases. Germline V CDR1 and CDR2: SGHTA, FQGNSA. The CDR3 extends over 15 amino acids.

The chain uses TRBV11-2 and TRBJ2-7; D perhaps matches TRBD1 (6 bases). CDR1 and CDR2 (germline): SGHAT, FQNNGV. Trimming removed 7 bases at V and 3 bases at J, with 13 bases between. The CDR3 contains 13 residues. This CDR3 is CASTSGQFYEQYF. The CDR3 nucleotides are TGTGCCAGCACCTCAGGACAGTTCTACGAGCAGTACTTC.

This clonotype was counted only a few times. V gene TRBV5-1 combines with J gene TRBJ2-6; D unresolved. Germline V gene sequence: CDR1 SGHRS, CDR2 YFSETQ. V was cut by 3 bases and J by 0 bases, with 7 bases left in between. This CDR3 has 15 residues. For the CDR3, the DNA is TGCGCCAGCAGCTGGGCAGGCTCTGGGGCCAACGTCCTGACTTTC. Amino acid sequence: CASSWAGSGANVLTF.

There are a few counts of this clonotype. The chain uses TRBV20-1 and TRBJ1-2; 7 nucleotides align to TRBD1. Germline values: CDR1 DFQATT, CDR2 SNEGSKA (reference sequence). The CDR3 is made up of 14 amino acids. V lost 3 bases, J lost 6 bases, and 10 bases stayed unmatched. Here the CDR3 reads CSARQGQHLDGYTF. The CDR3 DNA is TGCAGTGCTAGGCAGGGACAGCATCTGGATGGCTACACCTTC.

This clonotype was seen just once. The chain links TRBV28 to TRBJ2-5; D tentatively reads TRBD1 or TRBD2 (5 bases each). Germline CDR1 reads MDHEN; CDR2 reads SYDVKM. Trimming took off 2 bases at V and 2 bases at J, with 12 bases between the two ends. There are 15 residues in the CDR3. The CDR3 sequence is CASSLIGTPQETQYF. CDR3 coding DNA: TGTGCCAGCAGTTTAATAGGGACGCCTCAAGAGACCCAGTACTTC.

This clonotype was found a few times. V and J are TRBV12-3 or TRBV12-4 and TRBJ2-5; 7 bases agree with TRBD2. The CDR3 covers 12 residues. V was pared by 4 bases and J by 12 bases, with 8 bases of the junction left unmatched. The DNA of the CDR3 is TGTGCCAGCAGTTATGGCGGGGGAATAAAGTACTTC. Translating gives CASSYGGGIKYF.